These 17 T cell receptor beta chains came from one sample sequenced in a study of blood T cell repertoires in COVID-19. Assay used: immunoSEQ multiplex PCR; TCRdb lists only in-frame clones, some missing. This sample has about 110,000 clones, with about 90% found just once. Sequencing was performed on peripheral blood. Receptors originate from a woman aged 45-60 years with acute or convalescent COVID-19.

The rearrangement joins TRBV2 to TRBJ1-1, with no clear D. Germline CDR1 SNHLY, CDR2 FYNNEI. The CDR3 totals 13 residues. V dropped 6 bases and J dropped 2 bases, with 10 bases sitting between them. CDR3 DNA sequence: TGTGCCAGCAGGTACAGTTTAAACACTGAAGCTTTCTTT. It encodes CASRYSLNTEAFF. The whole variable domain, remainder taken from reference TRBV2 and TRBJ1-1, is EPEVTQTPSHQVTQMGQEVILRCVPISNHLYFYWYRQILGQKVEFLVSFYNNEISEKSEIFDDQFSVERPDGSNFTLKIRSTKLEDSAMYFCASRYSLNTEAFFGQGTRLTVV.

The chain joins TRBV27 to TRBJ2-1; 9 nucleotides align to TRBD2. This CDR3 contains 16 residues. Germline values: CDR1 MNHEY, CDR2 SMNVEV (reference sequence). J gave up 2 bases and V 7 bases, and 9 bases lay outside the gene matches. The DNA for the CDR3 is TGTGCCAGCACCGCGACTAGCGGTGATACCTACAATGAGCAGTTCTTC. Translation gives CASTATSGDTYNEQFF.

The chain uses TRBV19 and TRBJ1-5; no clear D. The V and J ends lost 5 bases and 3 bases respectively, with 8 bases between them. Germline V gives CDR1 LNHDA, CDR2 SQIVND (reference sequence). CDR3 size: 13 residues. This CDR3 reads CASSLDYNQPQHF. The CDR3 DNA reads TGTGCCAGTAGTCTCGACTACAATCAGCCCCAGCATTTT.

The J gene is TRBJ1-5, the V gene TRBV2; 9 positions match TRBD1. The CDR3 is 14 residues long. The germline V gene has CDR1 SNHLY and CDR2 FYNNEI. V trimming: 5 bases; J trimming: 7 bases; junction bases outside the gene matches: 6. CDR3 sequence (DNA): TGTGCCAGCAGTAAGGACAGGGGAGGCCAGCCCCAGCATTTT. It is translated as CASSKDRGGQPQHF.

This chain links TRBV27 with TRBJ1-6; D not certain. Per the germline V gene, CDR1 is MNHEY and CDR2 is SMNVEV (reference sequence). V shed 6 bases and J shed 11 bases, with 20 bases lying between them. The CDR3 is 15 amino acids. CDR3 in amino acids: CASRASGSLSTPLHF. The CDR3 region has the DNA TGTGCCAGCAGGGCCTCCGGGAGCCTAAGTACACCCCTCCACTTT.

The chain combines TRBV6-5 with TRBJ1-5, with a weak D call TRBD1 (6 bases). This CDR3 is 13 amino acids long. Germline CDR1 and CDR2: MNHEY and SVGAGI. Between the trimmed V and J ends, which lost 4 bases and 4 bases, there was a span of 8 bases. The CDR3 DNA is TGTGCCAGCAGTTTAAGGGGGAATCAGCCCCAGCATTTT. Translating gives CASSLRGNQPQHF.

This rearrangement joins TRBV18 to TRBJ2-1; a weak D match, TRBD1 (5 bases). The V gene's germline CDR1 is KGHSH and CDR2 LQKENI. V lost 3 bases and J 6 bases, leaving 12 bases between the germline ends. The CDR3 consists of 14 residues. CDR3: CASSPLDRPNEQFF. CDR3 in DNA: TGTGCCAGCTCACCTCTAGACAGACCCAATGAGCAGTTCTTC.

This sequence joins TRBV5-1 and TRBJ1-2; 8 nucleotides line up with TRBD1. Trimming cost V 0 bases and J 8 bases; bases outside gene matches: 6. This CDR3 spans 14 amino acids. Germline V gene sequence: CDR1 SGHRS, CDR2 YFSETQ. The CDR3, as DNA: TGCGCCAGCAGCTTGGTACCAGGGGGCGAGGGCTACACCTTC. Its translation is CASSLVPGGEGYTF.

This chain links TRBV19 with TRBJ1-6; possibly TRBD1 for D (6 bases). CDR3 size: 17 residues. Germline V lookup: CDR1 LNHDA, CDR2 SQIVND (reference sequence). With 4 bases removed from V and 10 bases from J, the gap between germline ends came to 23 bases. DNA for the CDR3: TGTGCCAGTAGTAATGTTGGAAGGGGGATCGGGTACTCACCCCTCCACTTT. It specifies CASSNVGRGIGYSPLHF.

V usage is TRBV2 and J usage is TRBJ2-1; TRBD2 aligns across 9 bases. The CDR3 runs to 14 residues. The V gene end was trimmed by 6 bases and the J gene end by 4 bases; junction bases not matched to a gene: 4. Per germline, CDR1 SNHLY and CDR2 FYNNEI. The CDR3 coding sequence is TGTGCCAGCAGACCTAGCGGGGTTTACAATGAGCAGTTCTTC. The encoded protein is CASRPSGVYNEQFF.

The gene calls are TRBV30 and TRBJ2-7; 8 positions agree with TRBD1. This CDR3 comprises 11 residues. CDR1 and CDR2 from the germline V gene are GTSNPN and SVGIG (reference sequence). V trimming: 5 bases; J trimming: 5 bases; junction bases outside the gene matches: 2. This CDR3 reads CAWSDRDEQYF. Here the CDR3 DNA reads TGTGCCTGGTCGGACAGGGACGAGCAGTACTTC.

The CDR3 DNA reads TGTGCCAGCAGTTCGACAGGGGATAATTCACCCCTCCACTTT. Protein: CASSSTGDNSPLHF. The chain employs TRBV5-4 and TRBJ1-6; TRBD1 aligns across 8 bases. Germline CDR1 reads SGHNT; CDR2 reads YYREEE (reference sequence). Trimming removed 5 bases from V and 5 bases from J; junction bases left unmatched: 3. The CDR3 sequence is 14 residues long.

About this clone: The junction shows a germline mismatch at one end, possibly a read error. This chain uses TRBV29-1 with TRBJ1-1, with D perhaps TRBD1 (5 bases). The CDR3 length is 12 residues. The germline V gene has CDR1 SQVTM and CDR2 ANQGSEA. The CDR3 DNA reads TGCAGCGCCGGACACGTTGACACCGAAGCTTTCTTT. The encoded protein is CSAGHVDTEAFF.

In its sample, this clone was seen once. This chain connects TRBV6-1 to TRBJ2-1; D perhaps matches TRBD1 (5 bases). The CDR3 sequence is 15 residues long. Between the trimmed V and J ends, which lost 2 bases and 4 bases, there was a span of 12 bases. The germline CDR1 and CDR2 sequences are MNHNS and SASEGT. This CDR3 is CASSEKQPGYNEQFF. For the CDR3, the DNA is TGTGCCAGCAGTGAAAAGCAGCCAGGGTACAATGAGCAGTTCTTC.

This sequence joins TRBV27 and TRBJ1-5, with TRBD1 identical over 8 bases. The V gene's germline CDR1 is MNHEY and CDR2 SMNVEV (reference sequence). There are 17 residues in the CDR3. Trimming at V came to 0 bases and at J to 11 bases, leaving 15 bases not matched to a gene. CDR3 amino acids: CASSLSSPSGRGRAQHF. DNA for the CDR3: TGTGCCAGCAGTTTATCGTCCCCATCGGGCAGGGGGCGAGCCCAGCATTTT.

This CDR3 is CASSQARERVNTEAFF. As DNA, the CDR3 is TGCGCCAGCAGCCAGGCTCGGGAGAGAGTGAACACTGAAGCTTTCTTT. The rearrangement joins TRBV4-3 to TRBJ1-1, with D uncertain. Germline CDR1 and CDR2: LGHNA and YSLEER. CDR3 length: 16 amino acids. V was clipped by 3 bases and J by 0 bases, with 14 bases between them.

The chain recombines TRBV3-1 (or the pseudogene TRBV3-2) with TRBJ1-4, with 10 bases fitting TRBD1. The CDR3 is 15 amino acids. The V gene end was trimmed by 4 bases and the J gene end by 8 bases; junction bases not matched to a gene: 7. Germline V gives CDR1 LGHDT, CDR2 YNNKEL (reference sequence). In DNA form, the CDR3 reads TGTGCCAGCAGCCCCTCCGGGACAGGGGTGGAAAAACTGTTTTTT. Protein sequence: CASSPSGTGVEKLFF.